This T cell receptor beta chain comes out of a study of cytomegalovirus exposure and HLA in healthy donors. The CDR3 runs to 11 residues. V lost 4 bases, J lost 6 bases, and 3 bases lay in between. From germline, CDR1 is MNHEY and CDR2 SMNVEV (reference sequence). Primers: 60 Vbeta forward and 13 Jbeta reverse. Sequencing used immunoSEQ multiplex PCR; TCRdb keeps in-frame clones, though not all of them. Reported are about 200,000 clones; the ten largest clones contain 0.9% to 1.4%. The TCR was taken from a girl aged 2 to 10 in good health and CMV-seropositive. The material sequenced was PBMCs. The chain joins TRBV27 to TRBJ2-2; D is undetermined. The CDR3: CASSSAGELFF. CDR3 DNA sequence: TGTGCCAGCAGTTCAGCCGGGGAGCTGTTTTTT.